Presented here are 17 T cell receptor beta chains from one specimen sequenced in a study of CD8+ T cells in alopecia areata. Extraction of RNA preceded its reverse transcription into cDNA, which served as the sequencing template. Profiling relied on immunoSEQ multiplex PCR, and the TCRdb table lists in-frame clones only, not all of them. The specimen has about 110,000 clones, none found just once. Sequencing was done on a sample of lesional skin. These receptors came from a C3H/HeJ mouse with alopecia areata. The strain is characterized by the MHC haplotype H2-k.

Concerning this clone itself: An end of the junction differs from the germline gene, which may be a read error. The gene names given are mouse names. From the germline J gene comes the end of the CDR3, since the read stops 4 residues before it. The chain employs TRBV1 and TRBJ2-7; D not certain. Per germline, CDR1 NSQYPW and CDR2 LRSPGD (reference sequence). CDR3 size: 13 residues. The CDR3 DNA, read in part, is TGCCCCTGCAGTGCAGTCGACAACTAT. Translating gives CPCSAVDNY. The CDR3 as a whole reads CPCSAVDNYEQYF.

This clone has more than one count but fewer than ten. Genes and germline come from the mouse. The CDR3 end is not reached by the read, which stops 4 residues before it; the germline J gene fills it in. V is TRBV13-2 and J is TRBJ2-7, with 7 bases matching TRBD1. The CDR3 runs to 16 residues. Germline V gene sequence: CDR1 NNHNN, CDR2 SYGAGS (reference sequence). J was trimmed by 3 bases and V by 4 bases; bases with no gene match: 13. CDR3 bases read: TGTGCCAGCGGTCCGGTCGGGACAGCAACCCTCTAT. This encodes CASGPVGTATLY. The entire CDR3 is CASGPVGTATLYEQYF.

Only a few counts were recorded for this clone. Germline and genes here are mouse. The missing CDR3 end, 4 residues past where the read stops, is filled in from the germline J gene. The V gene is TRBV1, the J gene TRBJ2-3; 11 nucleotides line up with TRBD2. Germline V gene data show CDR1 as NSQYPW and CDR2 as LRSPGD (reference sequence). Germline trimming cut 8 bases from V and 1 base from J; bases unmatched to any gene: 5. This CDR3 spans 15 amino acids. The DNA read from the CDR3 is TGCACCTGCGGTCCGGGACTGGGGGGTGCAGAA. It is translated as CTCGPGLGGAE. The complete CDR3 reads CTCGPGLGGAETLYF.

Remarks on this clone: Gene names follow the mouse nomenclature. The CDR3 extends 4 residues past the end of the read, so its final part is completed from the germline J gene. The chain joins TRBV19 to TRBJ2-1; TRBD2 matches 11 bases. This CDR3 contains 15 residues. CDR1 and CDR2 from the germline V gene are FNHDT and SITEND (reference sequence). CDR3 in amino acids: CASKNWGGAGAEQFF. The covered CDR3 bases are TGTGCCAGCAAAAACTGGGGGGGCGCAGGGGCT.

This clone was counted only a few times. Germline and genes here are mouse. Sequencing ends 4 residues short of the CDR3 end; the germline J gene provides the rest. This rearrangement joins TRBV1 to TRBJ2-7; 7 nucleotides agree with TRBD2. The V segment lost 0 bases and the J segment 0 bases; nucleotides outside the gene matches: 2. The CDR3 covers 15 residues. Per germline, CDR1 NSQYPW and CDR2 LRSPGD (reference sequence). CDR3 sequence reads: CTCSADGLDSYEQYF. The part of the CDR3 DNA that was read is TGCACCTGCAGTGCAGATGGACTGGACTCCTAT.

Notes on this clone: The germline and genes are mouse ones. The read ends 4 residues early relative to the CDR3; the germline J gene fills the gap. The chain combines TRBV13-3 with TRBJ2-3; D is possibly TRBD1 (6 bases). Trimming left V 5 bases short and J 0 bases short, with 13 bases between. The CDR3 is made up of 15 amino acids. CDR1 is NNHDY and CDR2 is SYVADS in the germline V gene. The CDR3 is CASSPQGWSAETLYF. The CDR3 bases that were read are TGTGCCAGCAGCCCCCAGGGGTGGAGTGCAGAA.

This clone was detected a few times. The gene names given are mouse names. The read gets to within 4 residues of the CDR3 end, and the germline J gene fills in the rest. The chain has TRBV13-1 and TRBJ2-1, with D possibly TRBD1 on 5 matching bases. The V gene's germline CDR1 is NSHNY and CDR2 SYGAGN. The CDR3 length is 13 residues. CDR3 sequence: CASSERQSSEQFF. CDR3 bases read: TGTGCCAGCAGTGAACGACAGTCCTCT.

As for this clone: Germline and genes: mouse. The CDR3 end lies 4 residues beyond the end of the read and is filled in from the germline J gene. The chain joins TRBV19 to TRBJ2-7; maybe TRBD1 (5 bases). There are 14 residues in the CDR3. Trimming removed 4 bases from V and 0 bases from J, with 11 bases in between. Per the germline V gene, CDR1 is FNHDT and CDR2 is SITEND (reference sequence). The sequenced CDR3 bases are TGTGCCAGCAGTCTGCCGGACAACTCCTAT. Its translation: CASSLPDNSY. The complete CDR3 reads CASSLPDNSYEQYF.

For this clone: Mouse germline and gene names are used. The CDR3 bases that were read are TGTGCCAGCAGCCGGACAGGGGGCACCGGG. Its translation is CASSRTGGTG. The full CDR3 sequence reads CASSRTGGTGQLYF. The rearrangement joins TRBV5 to TRBJ2-2; TRBD1 aligns across 10 bases. The read gets to within 4 residues of the CDR3 end, and the germline J gene fills in the rest. This CDR3 is 14 amino acids long. Germline V CDR1 and CDR2: LGHNA, YNLKQL (reference sequence). Unmatched junction bases numbered 0, after V lost 4 bases and J lost 4 bases.

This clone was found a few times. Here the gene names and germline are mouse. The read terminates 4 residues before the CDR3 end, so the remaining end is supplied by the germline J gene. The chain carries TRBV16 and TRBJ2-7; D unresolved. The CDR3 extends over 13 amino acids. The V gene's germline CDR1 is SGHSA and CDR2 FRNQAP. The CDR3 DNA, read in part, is TGTGCAAGCAGCTCGCCGACAAATTAT. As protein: CASSSPTNY. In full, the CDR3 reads CASSSPTNYEQYF.

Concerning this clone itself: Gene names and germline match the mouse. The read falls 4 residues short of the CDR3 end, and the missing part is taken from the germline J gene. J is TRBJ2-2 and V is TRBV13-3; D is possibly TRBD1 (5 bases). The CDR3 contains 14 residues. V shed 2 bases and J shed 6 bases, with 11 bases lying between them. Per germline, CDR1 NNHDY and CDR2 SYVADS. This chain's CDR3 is CASSDAGSPGQLYF. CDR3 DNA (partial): TGTGCCAGCAGTGACGCAGGGAGTCCCGGG.

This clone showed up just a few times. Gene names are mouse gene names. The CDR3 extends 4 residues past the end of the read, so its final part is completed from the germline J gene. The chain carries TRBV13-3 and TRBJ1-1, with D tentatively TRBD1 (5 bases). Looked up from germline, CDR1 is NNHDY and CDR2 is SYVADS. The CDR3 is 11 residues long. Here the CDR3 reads CASKTTAEVFF. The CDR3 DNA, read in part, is TGTGCCAGCAAAACGACAGCA.

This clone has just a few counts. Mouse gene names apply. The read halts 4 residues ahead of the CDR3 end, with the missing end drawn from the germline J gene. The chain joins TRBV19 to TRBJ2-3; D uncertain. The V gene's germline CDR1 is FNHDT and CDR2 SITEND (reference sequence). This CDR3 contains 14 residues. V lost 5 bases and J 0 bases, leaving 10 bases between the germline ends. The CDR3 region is CASSLTPSAETLYF. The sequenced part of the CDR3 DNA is TGTGCCAGCAGCCTTACACCTAGTGCAGAA.

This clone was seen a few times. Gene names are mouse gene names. CDR3 residues: CASLRQVSDYTF. The DNA read from the CDR3 is TGTGCCAGCCTCAGACAGGTCTCC. This chain joins TRBV13-1 and TRBJ1-2; maybe TRBD1 (6 bases). The read halts 4 residues ahead of the CDR3 end, with the missing end drawn from the germline J gene. Trimming pared 7 bases from V and 4 bases from J, leaving 11 bases between. CDR1 is NSHNY, CDR2 SYGAGN, per germline. The length of the CDR3 is 12 residues.

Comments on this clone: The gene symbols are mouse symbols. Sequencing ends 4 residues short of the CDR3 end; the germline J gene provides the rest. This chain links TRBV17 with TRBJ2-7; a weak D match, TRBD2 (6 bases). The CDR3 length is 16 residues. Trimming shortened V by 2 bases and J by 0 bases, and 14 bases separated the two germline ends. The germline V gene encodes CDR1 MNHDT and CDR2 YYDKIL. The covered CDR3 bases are TGTGCTAGCAGTAGATCAACTGGGCCTTTCTCCTAT. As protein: CASSRSTGPFSY. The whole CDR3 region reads CASSRSTGPFSYEQYF. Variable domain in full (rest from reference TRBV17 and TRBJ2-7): DTTVKQNPRYKLARVGKPVNLICSQTMNHDTMYWYQKKPNQAPKLLLFYYDKILNREADTFEKFQSSRPNNSFCSLYIGSAGLEYSAMYLCASSRSTGPFSYEQYFGPGTRLTVL.

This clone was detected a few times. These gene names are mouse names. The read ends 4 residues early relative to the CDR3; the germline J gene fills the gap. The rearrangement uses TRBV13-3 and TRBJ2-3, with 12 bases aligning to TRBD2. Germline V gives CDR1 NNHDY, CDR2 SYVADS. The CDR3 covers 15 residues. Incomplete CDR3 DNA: TGTGCCAGCAGTGCGGGACTGGGGGGAGGAGAA. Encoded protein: CASSAGLGGGE. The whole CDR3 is CASSAGLGGGETLYF.

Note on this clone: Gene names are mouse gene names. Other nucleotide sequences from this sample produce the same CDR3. The covered CDR3 bases are TGCACCTGCAGTGCAGGGGGGGGCGGAAACGAA. Translated, it gives CTCSAGGGGNE. The entire CDR3 is CTCSAGGGGNERLFF. The rearrangement links TRBV1 to TRBJ1-4, with D possibly matching TRBD1 (6 bases). Read sequence stops 4 residues before the CDR3 end, and the germline J gene provides the missing end. Germline assignment: CDR1 NSQYPW and CDR2 LRSPGD (reference sequence). Trimming removed 1 base from V and 5 bases from J, with 11 bases in between. The CDR3 totals 15 residues.